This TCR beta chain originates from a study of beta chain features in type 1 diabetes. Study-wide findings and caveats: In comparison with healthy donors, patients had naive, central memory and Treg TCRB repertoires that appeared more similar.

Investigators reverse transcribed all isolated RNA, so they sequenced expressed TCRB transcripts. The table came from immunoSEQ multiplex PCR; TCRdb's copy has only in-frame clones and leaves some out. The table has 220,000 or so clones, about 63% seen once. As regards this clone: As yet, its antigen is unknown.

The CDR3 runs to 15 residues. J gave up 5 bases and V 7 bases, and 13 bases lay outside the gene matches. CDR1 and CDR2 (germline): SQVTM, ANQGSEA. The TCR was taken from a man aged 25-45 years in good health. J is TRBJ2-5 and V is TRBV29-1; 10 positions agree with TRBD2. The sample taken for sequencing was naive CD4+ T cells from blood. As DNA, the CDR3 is TGCAGCGGAATCATCGGGACTAGCGCCTGGGAGACCCAGTACTTC. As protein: CSGIIGTSAWETQYF.